This TCR beta chain emerged from a study of CD8 T cells in Susac syndrome (dated by TCRdb to about 2019). Looking at the study overall: Among the sequenced Susac syndrome patients, over five had clinically active disease and roughly 8 were in clinical remission. Whether CD8+ T cell activation and differentiation in Susac syndrome was antigen driven was tested using repertoire sequencing. At blood withdrawal, Susac syndrome patients were either therapy-naive, taking corticosteroids (in some cases with IVIg as well), or taking IVIg alone. The clonality of the CD8+ T cell repertoire was compared across approximately 11 healthy donors, some 14 Susac syndrome patients and fewer than 16 multiple sclerosis patients.

On this clonotype itself: It has no known antigen specificity. There are no base qualities to consult, and no much larger clone falls within one base.

The germline V gene provides CDR1 SQVTM and CDR2 ANQGSEA. The CDR3 runs 13 amino acids, cysteine and phenylalanine included. The read is trimmed to its CDR3 DNA, 39 bases read in frame from base 1. At the junction V is shortened by 3 bases and J by 4 bases; bases outside the gene matches: 5. RNA was extracted using the RNeasy kit, and roughly 0.45 to 1 ug of the RNA was reverse transcribed with random hexamers. TCR beta CDR3 regions were amplified with the immunoSEQ multiplex PCR assay covering 54 Vbeta and 13 Jbeta segments. To correct PCR amplification bias, a synthetic template baseline was used for both primer optimization and computational correction. Per the authors' processing: Only productive sequences were kept, with reads annotated to V, D and J genes according to IMGT and analyzed in immunoSEQ Analyzer. Clonality was computed as one minus Shannon entropy normalized by log2 of the number of productive unique sequences. Public and private clones were assessed among the 100 most prevalent clones of each patient and control. Clones were defined as Susac-specific when absent from the healthy and MS cohorts, from some 1,100 published viral clones and from other ImmuneACCESS disease sequences. The raw public data were reprocessed by TCRdb itself: fastp quality trimming at Q25, MiXCR clonotype calling, in-frame beta chains only. Identical CDR3 proteins give one entry, which carries the most common genes and DNA. TCRdb's processing, not the authors' own work, is the source of the V and J calls. This sample holds roughly 80,000 distinct CDR3 sequences; approximately 94% were observed only once. The ten largest clones add up to about 0.5% of the sample.

Results and caveats for the whole study, not just this receptor: The number of individuals in the TCR sequencing and HLA analysis was recognized as being relatively small. CD8+ repertoires in Susac syndrome showed clonal expansion, which was highest in CD8+ TEMRA cells and was greater in clinically active patients than in remitting patients. Roughly 17 and five Susac-specific public clones were found in the total CD8+ and CD8+ TEMRA repertoires, respectively.

Peripheral blood CD8+ and CD4+ T cells from healthy donors, Susac syndrome patients and multiple sclerosis patients were profiled using high-throughput TCR beta sequencing. Susac syndrome patients met recently defined diagnostic criteria for definite or probable disease. Bulk CD8+ and CD4+ T cells were purified by magnetic negative isolation, while CD8+ TEMRA cells were enriched using FACS. Blood was collected in EDTA tubes and processed within 24 hours, with PBMCs isolated through density gradient centrifugation. PBMCs intended for TCR sequencing were cryopreserved in liquid nitrogen and were subsequently thawed in a 37 degrees C water bath. Purity of sorted or isolated CD4+, CD8+ and CD8+ TEMRA cells was at least 90%.

The chain is encoded by TRBV29-1 joined to TRBJ1-2, and 7 junctional nucleotides match TRBD1. The receptor's source is a human donor with Susac syndrome. The sample comprised CD8+ T cells from PBMCs. The DNA sequence follows: TGCAGCGTTGATGCGGACAGGTCCTATGGCTACACCTTC. It is translated as CSVDADRSYGYTF.